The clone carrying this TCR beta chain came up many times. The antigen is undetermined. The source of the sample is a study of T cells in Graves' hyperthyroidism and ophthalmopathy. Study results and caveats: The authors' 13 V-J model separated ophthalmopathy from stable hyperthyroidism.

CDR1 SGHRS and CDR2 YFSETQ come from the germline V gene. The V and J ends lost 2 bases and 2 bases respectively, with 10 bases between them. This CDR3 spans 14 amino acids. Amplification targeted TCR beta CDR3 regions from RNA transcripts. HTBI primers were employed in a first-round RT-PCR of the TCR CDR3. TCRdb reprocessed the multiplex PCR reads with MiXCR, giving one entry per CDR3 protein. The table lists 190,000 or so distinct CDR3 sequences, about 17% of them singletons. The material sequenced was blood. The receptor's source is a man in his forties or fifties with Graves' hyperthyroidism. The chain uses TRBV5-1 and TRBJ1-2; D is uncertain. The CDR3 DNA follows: TGCGCCAGCAGCTTAGGCGGGAAGAACTATGGCTACACCTTC. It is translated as CASSLGGKNYGYTF.